The 30 T cell receptor beta chains listed next were all sequenced from one sample in a study of blood T cells in healthy people across ages. It was with a sample-barcoded 5' primer and a J-beta primer mix that a second PCR of about 6 to 12 cycles was run. One entry per CDR3 protein results from TCRdb running MiXCR on the 5' RACE reads. The sample records about 670,000 distinct CDR3 sequences, approximately 52% being singletons. Sequenced sample: blood. These receptors all stem from a woman aged 80 or older in good health.

This clonotype has at least ten counts. The germline gene is not matched at one end of the junction; a read error may be the cause. The CDR3 nucleotides are TGTGCCAGCAGAGAAGCGGACTTTCTCCGCGAGCAGTACTTC. Translating gives CASREADFLREQYF. This chain uses TRBV2 with TRBJ2-7; tentative D call: TRBD2 (5 bases). This CDR3 is built from 14 residues. Germline V CDR1 and CDR2: SNHLY, FYNNEI.

The chain is built from TRBV14 and TRBJ2-5; a possible D gene is TRBD2 (5 bases). This CDR3 is 16 amino acids long. Germline V CDR1 and CDR2: SGHDN, FVKESK. The V end lost 0 bases, the J end lost 11 bases, and 22 bases lay between the germline ends. The chain's CDR3 is CASSQEEVPNYNEQYF. The CDR3 nucleotides read TGTGCCAGCAGCCAAGAGGAGGTCCCAAATTACAATGAGCAGTACTTC.

The chain employs TRBV20-1 and TRBJ2-3, with no clear D. Trimming removed 6 bases at V and 0 bases at J, with 10 bases between. The CDR3 extends over 13 amino acids. Germline V gene data show CDR1 as DFQATT and CDR2 as SNEGSKA (reference sequence). DNA of the CDR3: TGCAGTGCCACGAAAACTAGCACAGATACGCAGTATTTT. Amino acids: CSATKTSTDTQYF.

This sequence joins TRBV6-1 and TRBJ1-4; D is ambiguous. Germline V gene lookup returns CDR1 MNHNS and CDR2 SASEGT. The CDR3 extends over 15 amino acids. V lost 2 bases and J 1 base, leaving 8 bases between the germline ends. The CDR3 here is CASSEPEQTNEKLFF. In nucleotides, the CDR3 is TGTGCCAGCAGTGAACCTGAGCAAACTAATGAAAAACTGTTTTTT.

This clonotype was recorded once. A single base separates this from a much larger clone, so it may be a read error. J is TRBJ2-5 and V is TRBV3-1; D unresolved. The J call may be faulty, since TRBJ2-7 better matches the DNA end. The CDR3 extends over 14 amino acids. CDR1 and CDR2 from the germline V gene are LGHDT and YNNKEL (reference sequence). The CDR3 region is CASNQEMNYYEQYF. The CDR3, as DNA: TGTGCCAGCAACCAAGAGATGAACTACTACGAGCAGTACTTC.

This clonotype was detected many times. J is TRBJ1-1 and V is TRBV20-1; no reliable D call. Trimming pared 2 bases from V and 4 bases from J, leaving 17 bases between. Germline V gene lookup returns CDR1 DFQATT and CDR2 SNEGSKA (reference sequence). CDR3 length: 15 residues. CDR3 DNA sequence: TGCAGTGCTAGATCCCCCACGGGTGGGAGCACTGAAGCTTTCTTT. This sequence encodes CSARSPTGGSTEAFF.

The table lists this clonotype with a few counts. J is TRBJ1-4 and V is TRBV2; D gene ambiguous. V lost 7 bases and J lost 6, with 6 bases in between. The CDR3 runs 11 residues. The V gene's germline CDR1 is SNHLY and CDR2 FYNNEI. The CDR3 nucleotides read TGTGCCAGCAATCGATATGAAAAACTGTTTTTT. This translates into CASNRYEKLFF.

As regards this clonotype: Being one base from a much bigger clone, this may be a read error. The chain links TRBV7-2 to TRBJ2-7, with TRBD1 matching 8 bases. Germline V CDR1 and CDR2: SGHTA, FQGNSA. This CDR3 region has 15 residues. With 5 bases clipped from V and 1 base from J, the junction kept 7 bases outside the gene matches. In DNA form, the CDR3 reads TGTGCCAGCAGCCTACAGGGGGGCAGATCCTACGAGCAGTACTTC. Its translation is CASSLQGGRSYEQYF.

The chain employs TRBV6-2 or TRBV6-3 and TRBJ2-3, with D perhaps TRBD1 or TRBD2 (5 bases each). V was cut by 5 bases and J by 2 bases, with 14 bases left in between. Germline values: CDR1 MNHEY, CDR2 SVGEGT. CDR3 length equals 15 residues. For the CDR3, the DNA is TGTGCCAGCAGTCGAATAGGGACCCCCACAGATACGCAGTATTTT. Translation gives CASSRIGTPTDTQYF.

In this sample, this clonotype turned up many times. This rearrangement joins TRBV10-2 to TRBJ2-1; 7 bases align to TRBD1. The CDR3 covers 12 residues. Unmatched junction bases numbered 7, after V lost 6 bases and J lost 11 bases. Germline V CDR1 and CDR2: WSHSY, SAAADI. CDR3 residues: CASSIQGSQQFF. The CDR3 DNA follows: TGCGCCAGCAGCATACAGGGGTCCCAGCAGTTCTTC.

The chain carries TRBV30 and TRBJ2-7, with D perhaps TRBD2 (6 bases). The CDR3 has 12 residues. The V end lost 5 bases, the J end lost 7 bases, and 15 bases lay between the germline ends. Germline V CDR1 and CDR2: GTSNPN, SVGIG (reference sequence). This CDR3 is CAWSSFGGEQYF. The CDR3, as DNA: TGTGCCTGGTCGAGTTTCGGGGGTGAGCAGTACTTC.

The chain employs TRBV7-9 and TRBJ2-3; 7 bases line up with TRBD1. With V trimmed by 4 bases and J by 3 bases, 10 bases remained unmatched. The length of the CDR3 is 16 residues. Germline loops: CDR1 SEHNR, CDR2 FQNEAQ (reference sequence). The CDR3 reads CASSSRGREGTDTQYF. CDR3 coding DNA: TGTGCCAGCAGCTCGAGGGGGCGCGAGGGGACAGATACGCAGTATTTT.

This clonotype has a count of ten or more. This chain joins TRBV2 and TRBJ1-6, with TRBD1 matching over 7 bases. From germline, CDR1 is SNHLY and CDR2 FYNNEI. The CDR3 consists of 15 residues. V was pared by 6 bases and J by 6 bases, with 8 bases of the junction left unmatched. Here the CDR3 DNA reads TGTGCCAGCAGGAGTCCGGGACAGTCTAATTCACCCCTCCACTTT. Translating gives CASRSPGQSNSPLHF.

The chain has TRBV2 and TRBJ1-1; D gene uncertain. V dropped 9 bases and J dropped 9 bases, with 11 bases sitting between them. Germline values: CDR1 SNHLY, CDR2 FYNNEI. CDR3 length equals 10 residues. CDR3 DNA sequence: TGTGCCAGTCAAATAAATAAAGCTTTCTTT. This encodes CASQINKAFF.

J is TRBJ2-7 and V is TRBV10-3; D ambiguous. The V end was cut by 5 bases, the J end by 7 bases, with 18 bases between. CDR1 is ENHRY and CDR2 is SYGVKD in the germline V gene. The CDR3 has 14 residues. The CDR3 region is CAISPLHDVSEQYF. CDR3 coding DNA: TGTGCCATCAGTCCCCTCCACGACGTGAGTGAGCAGTACTTC.

With regard to this clonotype: A much larger clone differs by one base, so this may be a read error. The genes are TRBV2 and TRBJ2-5, with D unclear. V was shortened by 6 bases and J by 4 bases, with 9 bases between the two germline ends. Per germline, CDR1 SNHLY and CDR2 FYNNEI. The CDR3 spans 12 residues. CDR3 protein: CASSRSRETQYF. The CDR3 bases are TGTGCCAGCAGCCGGAGCCGAGAGACCCAGTACTTC. The variable domain in full, completed from reference TRBV2 and TRBJ2-5, reads EPEVTQTPSHQVTQMGQEVILRCVPISNHLYFYWYRQILGQKVEFLVSFYNNEISEKSEIFDDQFSVERPDGSNFTLKIRSTKLEDSAMYFCASSRSRETQYFGPGTRLLVL.

This clonotype has only a few counts. J is TRBJ2-7 and V is TRBV27, with 9 nucleotides matching TRBD1. The CDR3 covers 15 residues. V was clipped by 10 bases and J by 3 bases; unmatched bases: 13. Germline CDR1 MNHEY, CDR2 SMNVEV (reference sequence). CDR3 protein: CATQEGQGKIYEQYF. The CDR3 bases are TGTGCCACTCAGGAGGGACAGGGAAAGATCTACGAGCAGTACTTC.

This clonotype was seen at least ten times. The DNA of the CDR3 is TGTGCCAGCTCATCTACGGTGGAGACCCAGTACTTC. This encodes CASSSTVETQYF. The chain uses TRBV18 and TRBJ2-5; D gene uncertain. The germline V gene has CDR1 KGHSH and CDR2 LQKENI. The CDR3 has 12 amino acids. V lost 5 bases and J lost 5, with 9 bases in between. The whole variable domain, filled in from reference TRBV18 and TRBJ2-5, reads NAGVMQNPRHLVRRRGQEARLRCSPMKGHSHVYWYRQLPEEGLKFMVYLQKENIIDESGMPKERFSAEFPKEGPSILRIQQVVRGDSAAYFCASSSTVETQYFGPGTRLLVL.

About this clonotype itself: This may be a read error, as it is one base from a much larger clone. The V call is TRBV27, the J call TRBJ2-1; 7 positions match TRBD2. This CDR3 comprises 15 residues. The V and J ends lost 8 bases and 7 bases, in that order; junction bases with no gene match: 14. CDR1 MNHEY and CDR2 SMNVEV come from the germline V gene (reference sequence). CDR3 region: CASGYSGIVGNEQFF. CDR3 DNA sequence: TGTGCCAGCGGATACAGCGGGATTGTCGGGAATGAGCAGTTCTTC.

V and J are TRBV29-1 and TRBJ1-2, with 8 bases aligning to TRBD1. CDR3 length equals 13 residues. V shed 7 bases and J 3 bases; nucleotides not matched to a gene: 7. Germline-derived CDR1 and CDR2 are SQVTM and ANQGSEA. The CDR3 region is CSADRGEDYGYTF. For the CDR3, the DNA is TGCAGCGCCGACAGGGGAGAGGACTATGGCTACACCTTC.

This clonotype was counted ten times or more. The chain carries TRBV29-1 and TRBJ2-7, with TRBD1 matching over 7 bases. The CDR3 is 15 amino acids. Germline V lookup: CDR1 SQVTM, CDR2 ANQGSEA. Trimming took 6 bases from V and 6 from J; bases not matched to a gene: 17. The CDR3 protein is CSVGRGRSALGEQYF. CDR3 nucleotides: TGCAGCGTGGGTAGGGGGCGGTCAGCTTTGGGCGAGCAGTACTTC.

This clonotype was recorded at least ten times. The rearrangement joins TRBV3-1 to TRBJ2-5, with unresolved D. The better agreement between TRBJ2-7 and the DNA end casts doubt on the J call. The CDR3 is 12 residues long. Germline-derived CDR1 and CDR2 are LGHDT and YNNKEL (reference sequence). The CDR3 region has the DNA TGTGCCAGCAGCCAAGTCGAAGCCGAGCAGTACTTC. Translating it yields CASSQVEAEQYF.

This clonotype was counted a few times. The chain links TRBV11-2 to TRBJ2-3; perhaps TRBD2 as D (6 bases). From germline, CDR1 is SGHAT and CDR2 FQNNGV. V was pared by 5 bases and J by 3 bases, with 12 bases between. The length of the CDR3 is 14 residues. The DNA of the CDR3 is TGTGCCAGCAGCGGGGGGACTCGAACAGATACGCAGTATTTT. This sequence encodes CASSGGTRTDTQYF.

This clonotype was seen only a few times. This may be a read error: a much more frequent sequence differs by one nucleotide. V is TRBV27 and J is TRBJ1-2, with 8 bases fitting TRBD1. The CDR3 runs to 14 residues. In germline, CDR1 is MNHEY, CDR2 SMNVEV (reference sequence). V lost 7 bases, J lost 8 bases, and 12 bases stayed unmatched. Written as DNA, the CDR3 is TGTGCCAGCACGACCAACGCGGACAGGGCCGGCTACACCTTC. This sequence encodes CASTTNADRAGYTF.

Only a few counts were recorded for this clonotype. The genes are TRBV7-2 and TRBJ2-7; D possibly corresponds to TRBD2 (6 bases). V shed 5 bases and J shed 1 base, with 12 bases lying between them. CDR1 is SGHTA and CDR2 is FQGNSA in the germline V gene. This CDR3 has 14 amino acids. The CDR3, as DNA: TGTGCCAGCAGCGCCTCTAGCGCTTCCTACGAGCAGTACTTC. Its protein product is CASSASSASYEQYF.

There are many counts of this clonotype. The gene calls are TRBV10-3 and TRBJ2-3, with a possible D match to TRBD1 (5 bases). CDR3 size: 15 residues. The V and J ends lost 3 bases and 7 bases respectively, with 17 bases between them. The germline gives CDR1 ENHRY, CDR2 SYGVKD. CDR3 DNA: TGTGCCATCAGTGATACCACAGGAAGATGGTATACGCAGTATTTT. It specifies CAISDTTGRWYTQYF.

V gene TRBV19 combines with J gene TRBJ2-1; D may match TRBD1 or TRBD2 (5 bases each). The CDR3 runs 15 residues. Germline assignment: CDR1 LNHDA and CDR2 SQIVND (reference sequence). V shed 5 bases and J shed 5 bases, with 16 bases lying between them. In DNA form, the CDR3 reads TGTGCCAGTAGTCGGGCCGGGACGGGGAACAATGAGCAGTTCTTC. Translating it yields CASSRAGTGNNEQFF.

The chain recombines TRBV5-1 with TRBJ2-1, with 7 bases matching TRBD2. The V and J ends lost 4 bases and 7 bases, in that order; junction bases with no gene match: 11. Germline CDR1 SGHRS, CDR2 YFSETQ. The CDR3 consists of 15 residues. Here the CDR3 reads CASSHGRLGKNEQFF. The CDR3 DNA reads TGCGCCAGCAGCCACGGGAGGTTGGGGAAGAATGAGCAGTTCTTC.

This clonotype was seen only a few times. A much larger clone sits a single nucleotide away, making a read error possible. The gene calls are TRBV20-1 and TRBJ2-1; no definite D call. The tail of the sequence fits TRBJ2-7 better, so the J call may be wrong. Germline V gene data show CDR1 as DFQATT and CDR2 as SNEGSKA (reference sequence). The CDR3 sequence is 17 residues long. CDR3: CSARDLVGQSSYNEQYF. In nucleotides, the CDR3 is TGCAGTGCTAGAGATCTCGTAGGCCAGAGCTCCTACAATGAGCAGTACTTC.

This clonotype was seen a few times. The chain carries TRBV24-1 and TRBJ2-2; D remains unclear. V was pared by 0 bases and J by 6 bases, with 4 bases between. Germline CDR1 KGHDR, CDR2 SFDVKD. The CDR3 contains 13 residues. The CDR3 reads CATSDLEAGELFF. DNA for the CDR3: TGTGCCACCAGTGATTTGGAAGCCGGGGAGCTGTTTTTT.